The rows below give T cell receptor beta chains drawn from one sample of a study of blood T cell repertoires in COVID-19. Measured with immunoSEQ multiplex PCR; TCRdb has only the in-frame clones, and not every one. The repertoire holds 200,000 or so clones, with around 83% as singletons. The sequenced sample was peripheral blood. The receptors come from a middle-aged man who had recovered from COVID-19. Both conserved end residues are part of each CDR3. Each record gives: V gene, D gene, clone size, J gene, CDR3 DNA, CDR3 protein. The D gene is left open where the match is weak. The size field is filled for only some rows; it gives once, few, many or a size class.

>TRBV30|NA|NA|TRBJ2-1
TGTGCCTGGAGTCGAGCGCCGAGCTCCATGTTCTTC
CAWSRAPSSMFF
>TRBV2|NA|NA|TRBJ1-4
TGTGCCAGCACGGGAGACACATCAACTAATGAAAAACTGTTTTTT
CASTGDTSTNEKLFF
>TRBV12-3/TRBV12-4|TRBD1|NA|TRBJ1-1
TGTGCCAGCAGCCGGGACAGGTACGTTGAAGCTTTCTTT
CASSRDRYVEAFF
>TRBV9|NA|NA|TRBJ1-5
TGTGCCAGCAGCCGTGACAGTTGGAATCAGCCCCAGCATTTT
CASSRDSWNQPQHF
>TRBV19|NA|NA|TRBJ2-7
TGTGCCAGTAGTGGGGCAGGTCAAAAGTACTTC
CASSGAGQKYF
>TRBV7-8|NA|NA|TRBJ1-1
TGTGCCAGCAGCCTAGTGCAGGGTGTCACTGAAGCTTTCTTT
CASSLVQGVTEAFF
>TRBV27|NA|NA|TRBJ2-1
TGTGCCAGCAGTTTAATTAGGGGCAATGAGCAGTTCTTC
CASSLIRGNEQFF
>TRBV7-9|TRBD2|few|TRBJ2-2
TGTGCCAGCAGCTTAGGGCCGAGCGGGGGCGGTCCTATGGAGCTGTTTTTT
CASSLGPSGGGPMELFF
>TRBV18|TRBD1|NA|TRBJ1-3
TGTGCCAGCTCACCAAGAGGACAGGCCTCTGGAAACACCATATATTTT
CASSPRGQASGNTIYF
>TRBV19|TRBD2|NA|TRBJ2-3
TGTGCCAGCCTTGTAGCGGGAACAGATACGCAGTATTTT
CASLVAGTDTQYF
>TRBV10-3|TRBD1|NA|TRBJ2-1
TGTGCCATCAGTGAGTTTGAGGACAGGTGGCCCGGGGATGAGCAGTTCTTC
CAISEFEDRWPGDEQFF
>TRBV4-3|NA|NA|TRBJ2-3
TGCGCCAGCAGCCAAAGACAGCAGAACACAGATACGCAGTATTTT
CASSQRQQNTDTQYF
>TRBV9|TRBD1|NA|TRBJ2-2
TGTGCCAGCAGCGTAGGACAGGGATCCACCGGGGAGCTGTTTTTT
CASSVGQGSTGELFF
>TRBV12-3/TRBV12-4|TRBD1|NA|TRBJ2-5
TGTGCCAGCAGTTTAGGACAGGGCGGGACCCAGTACTTC
CASSLGQGGTQYF
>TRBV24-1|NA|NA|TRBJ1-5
TGTGCCACCAGTGATTTATGGCGGGAAGGGAATCAGCCCCAGCATTTT
CATSDLWREGNQPQHF
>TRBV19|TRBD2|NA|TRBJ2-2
TGTGCCAGTCAAGGACTAGCGGGAGCGGGAGATACCGGGGAGCTGTTTTTT
CASQGLAGAGDTGELFF
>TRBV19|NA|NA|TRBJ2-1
TGTGCCAGTAGGCGGGACGCCTACAATGAGCAGTTCTTC
CASRRDAYNEQFF
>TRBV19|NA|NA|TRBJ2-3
TGTGCCAGTAGTTTTGGGCGAGGCACAGATACGCAGTATTTT
CASSFGRGTDTQYF
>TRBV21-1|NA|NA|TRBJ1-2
TGTGCCAGCAGCAAAGGGGACAGGCATGGCTACACCTTC
CASSKGDRHGYTF
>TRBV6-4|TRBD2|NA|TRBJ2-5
TGTGCCAGCAGCGTAGCGGGACTACAAGAGACCCAGTACTTC
CASSVAGLQETQYF
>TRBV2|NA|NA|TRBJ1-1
TGTGCCAGCAGGGGCGAGACTGAAGCTTTCTTT
CASRGETEAFF
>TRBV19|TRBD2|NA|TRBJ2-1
TGTGCCAGTAGTAGCGGGGGTGCCTACAATGAGCAGTTCTTC
CASSSGGAYNEQFF
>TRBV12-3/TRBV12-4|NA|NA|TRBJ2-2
TGTGCCAGCAGTTTACGGGGCACCGGGGAGCTGTTTTTT
CASSLRGTGELFF
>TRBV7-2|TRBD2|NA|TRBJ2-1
TGTGCCAGCAGCGCCAGCCATAGGACTAGCGGGGGCTACAATGAGCAGTTCTTC
CASSASHRTSGGYNEQFF
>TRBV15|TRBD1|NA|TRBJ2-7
TGTGCCACCAGCAGGGGCCGGGACAGTCTCTACGAGCAGTACTTC
CATSRGRDSLYEQYF
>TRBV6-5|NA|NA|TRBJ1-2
TGTGCCAGCGGACAGCTCTATGGCTACACCTTC
CASGQLYGYTF
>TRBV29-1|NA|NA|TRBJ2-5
TGCAGCGTTGAAAAGGGGTACCAAGAGACCCAGTACTTC
CSVEKGYQETQYF
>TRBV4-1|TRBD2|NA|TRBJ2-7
TGCGCCAGCAGCCAAGTCCCGGGACTAGCGGGAGGGCCCTCCTACGAGCAGTACTTC
CASSQVPGLAGGPSYEQYF
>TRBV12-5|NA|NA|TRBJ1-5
TGTGCTAGTGGTTTGGCCTATGAACCCCAGCATTTT
CASGLAYEPQHF
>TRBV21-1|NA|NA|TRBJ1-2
TGTGCCAGCAGCACACCGGGACAGGGGATCCCTGAGGGTGGCTACACCTTC
CASSTPGQGIPEGGYTF
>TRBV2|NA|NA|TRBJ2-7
TGTGCCAGCAGACCAGGGGCCCCGGGCTCCTACGAGCAGTACTTC
CASRPGAPGSYEQYF
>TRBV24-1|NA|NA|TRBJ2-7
TGTGCCGGGAGTAGACGATACCATAGTTCCTACGAGCAGTACTTC
CAGSRRYHSSYEQYF
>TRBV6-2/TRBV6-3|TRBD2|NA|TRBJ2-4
TGTGCCAGCAGTTATTACCTCCTTAGCGGGAGGGCCAGGAACATTCAGTACTTC
CASSYYLLSGRARNIQYF
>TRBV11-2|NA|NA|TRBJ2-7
TGTGCCAGCAGCCCCCTGGGGCCAGGGACTCCGTACGAGCAGTACTTC
CASSPLGPGTPYEQYF
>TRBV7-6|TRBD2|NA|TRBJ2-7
TGTGCCAGCAGCCCCCGACTAGCGGGAGGCCCCTACGAGCAGTACTTC
CASSPRLAGGPYEQYF
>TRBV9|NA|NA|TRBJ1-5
TGTGCCAGCAGCGTGTCTCCGGGTCAGCCCCAGCATTTT
CASSVSPGQPQHF
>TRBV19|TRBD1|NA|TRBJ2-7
TGTGCCAGTAGTGAGTCCCCGGCAGGGGGCTACGAGCAGTACTTC
CASSESPAGGYEQYF
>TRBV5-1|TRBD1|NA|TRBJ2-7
TGCGCCAGCAGCTTCGGGAACCCGGGACAGCTTGACGAGCAGTACTTC
CASSFGNPGQLDEQYF
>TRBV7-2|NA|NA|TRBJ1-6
TGTGCCAGCAGCTTAGCCAGCGTGGAGTCACCCCTCCACTTT
CASSLASVESPLHF
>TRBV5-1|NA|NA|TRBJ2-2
TGCGCCAGCAGCTTTTTTGACACCAACACCGGGGAGCTGTTTTTT
CASSFFDTNTGELFF
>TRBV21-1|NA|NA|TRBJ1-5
TGTGCCAGCAGCAACAACAGGGGAGGAAGGCAGCCCCAGCATTTT
CASSNNRGGRQPQHF
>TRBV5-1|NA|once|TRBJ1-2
TGCGCCAGCAGCTTGTCCGGCAGGATTAACTATGGCTACACCTTC
CASSLSGRINYGYTF
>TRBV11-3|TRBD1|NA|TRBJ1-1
TGTGCCAGCAGCCCACAGGGGACTGAAGCTTTCTTT
CASSPQGTEAFF
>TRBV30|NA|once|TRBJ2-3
TGTGCCTGGGACCCACAAGGGGCAGATACGCAGTATTTT
CAWDPQGADTQYF
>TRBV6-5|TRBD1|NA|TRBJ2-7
TGTGCCAGCAGCCGACAGGGGCTAACCTACGAGCAGTACTTC
CASSRQGLTYEQYF
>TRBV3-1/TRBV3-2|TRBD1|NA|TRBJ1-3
TGTGCCAGCAGCGGACAGGCCGCTTCTGGAAACACCATATATTTT
CASSGQAASGNTIYF
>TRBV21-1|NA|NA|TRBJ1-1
TGTGCCAGCGGACACGACACTGAAGCTTTCTTT
CASGHDTEAFF
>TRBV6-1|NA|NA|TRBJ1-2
TGTGCCAGCAGTGGGACAGCCTTCTCGTTTCCGTATGGCTACACCTTC
CASSGTAFSFPYGYTF
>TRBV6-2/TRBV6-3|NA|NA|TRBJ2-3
TGTGCCAGCAGTTGGAGGACTGCAAGTAGCACAGATACGCAGTATTTT
CASSWRTASSTDTQYF
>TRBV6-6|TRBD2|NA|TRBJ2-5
TGTGCCAGCAGAGCCGGACTAGCGGGGAGGCAAGAGACCCAGTACTTC
CASRAGLAGRQETQYF
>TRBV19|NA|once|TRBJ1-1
TGTGCCAGTAGATTACAGGGTACTGAAGCTTTCTTT
CASRLQGTEAFF
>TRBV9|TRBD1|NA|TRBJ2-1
TGTGCCAGCAGCCCGACGGACAGGGCGGGAGAGCAGTTCTTC
CASSPTDRAGEQFF
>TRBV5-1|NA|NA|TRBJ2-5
TGCGCCAGTAGACAGTCAGGGCGTCCGGAGACCCAGTACTTC
CASRQSGRPETQYF
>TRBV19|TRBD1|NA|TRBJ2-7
TGTGCCAGTGGGAGAGGACAGGTTACCTACGAGCAGTACTTC
CASGRGQVTYEQYF
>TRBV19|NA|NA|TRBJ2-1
TGTGCCAGTAGCCCCACGGCCCAGGGTACCAATGAGCAGTTCTTC
CASSPTAQGTNEQFF
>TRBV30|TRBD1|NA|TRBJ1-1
TGTGCCTGGAGTGTACGACAGGGATTCGGTGAAGCTTTCTTT
CAWSVRQGFGEAFF